The sequence of this T cell receptor beta chain was determined in a study of cytomegalovirus exposure and HLA in healthy donors (dated 2017 in TCRdb). Study-wide context: An earlier analysis of roughly 610 of the donors reported over 250 Gb of sequence data and approximately 120 million unique TCR beta sequences obtained from some 200 million T cells. An early release covering some 640 HLA-typed donors comprised roughly 300 gigabases of sequencing data and 65 million to 100 million unique TCR sequences. Of the roughly 400 genotyped donors, more than 75% were placed in the genetic ancestry cluster associated with self-reported Caucasian donors. The study was designed to test whether signatures of past pathogen exposure could be identified by cataloging public T cell receptors. The study used immunosequencing to profile the T cell repertoires of under 700 subjects and linked those repertoires to cytomegalovirus serostatus. Besides the first cohort of about 730 subjects, a separate validation cohort made up of 120 different subjects was used. The study combined high-throughput TCR immunosequencing, statistical association of individual TCRs with disease status, and machine learning to predict cytomegalovirus infection status. A later analysis re-analyzed previously published TCR beta repertoires from about 600 donors and added high-resolution HLA genotyping to study TCR occurrence patterns. In the later analysis, no new phenotypic data were used to find candidate immune exposures; instead, reliance was placed on TCR beta sequences and their occurrence across donors. An earlier analysis of nearly 600 of the donors applied high-throughput TCR beta sequencing to assess whether each TCR beta V gene segment acted as functional or pseudogenic. Donor age, sex, ethnicity and CMV serostatus were compiled alongside the repertoire data. A later genetic analysis took genome-wide SNP genotypes for about three fifths of the 666 donors and used that subset as a discovery cohort. All discovery cohort repertoires had been generated using a single sequencing platform. HLA typing covered class I and class II loci at four-digit resolution. The number of donors typed differed by locus, with about 629-630 for A, B, C, DRB1 and DQB1, over 500 for DQA1, 600 to 610 for DPA1, and 400 to 490 for DPB1. Because of strong linkage in the cohort, five DR-DQ haplotypes were treated as single units for association and clustering. Across some 400 genotyped donors of the cohort, an average of about 240,000 unique TCR beta nucleotide sequences per donor were sequenced, and about a sixth of those sequences were non-productive. What the study reported, not specific to this receptor: In vitro tests confirmed that a few of the cytomegalovirus-associated TCR beta chains recognize cytomegalovirus antigens. Most TCR sequences were seen in very few donors, while some public TCRs were found in many individuals. An association between a missense DCLRE1C variant and V-gene and J-gene trimming of TCR beta chains was found in a later genetic analysis and replicated in an independent cohort. A later analysis associated 15,000 to 20,000 TCR beta sequences with specific HLA alleles at a false discovery rate of 0.05. Sequencing depth was assumed to be roughly uniform across donors in the presence/absence analyses, though that assumption may not hold. The authors suggested that the approach could potentially be generalized to other disease states and immunological phenotypes. A cluster of highly shared sequence variants was judged likely to represent a technical artifact of the sequencing pipeline. A total of fewer than 200 TCR beta chains were listed by the study as associated with cytomegalovirus. In an earlier analysis of fewer than 700 of the donors, most TCR beta V segments appeared in productive rearrangements about 87% or about 30% of the time, broadly matching IMGT annotations. In a later analysis, TCR association rates were found to vary across HLA loci, with the most associated TCRs seen for DRB1 alleles and the fewest for HLA-C alleles. Because counts were too low, 15 to 20 rarely observed V segments, including chromosome 9 orphons, were excluded from the earlier analysis of 500 to 700 of the donors. The classifier was reported to diagnose cytomegalovirus status with high specificity and sensitivity in both the original and validation cohorts. Some IMGT-functional V segments, including TRBV6-2 and TRBV6-3, could not be distinguished by the 87-base-pair reads and were therefore excluded. When HLA alleles, especially DR and DQ, strongly co-occurred, attributing TCR associations to individual alleles was difficult. Compared with equally common non-associated chains, HLA-associated TCR beta chains in a later analysis were more clonally expanded and had lower generation probabilities. For the cohort, immune exposure information was limited to CMV serostatus. Linkage disequilibrium might explain the correlated functional status among segregating V segments, but an unknown experimental factor could not be excluded. A later genetic analysis reported fewer N-insertions in productive TCRs among donors in an Asian-associated ancestry cluster than the approximately 670-donor mean. According to a later analysis, parvovirus B19, influenza, CMV and Epstein-Barr virus appeared linked to several top co-occurrence clusters. Because HLA typing was missing for some donors at each locus, association tests included only the typed subset. A further reported finding was that TCR beta sequences accurately predicted the HLA-A and HLA-B alleles for most subjects in the first cohort. Most CMV-associated TCR beta chains appeared to be HLA-restricted in a later analysis, and the HLA associations seemed to be driven largely by CMV exposure. The cohort was sequenced for TCR beta chains only, and without alpha or paired-chain data the features that could be detected were limited.

This clone was observed a few times. The antigen it recognizes is unknown. Base qualities were left out, and no much larger clone turns up one base away. The cohort comprised some 680 healthy bone marrow donors. Cohort members were all nominally healthy when sampled, although unrecorded immune exposures were likely present. The donor was CMV seropositive and was included in the group of 250 to 350 seropositive cohort members. Every donor gave a peripheral blood sample, and the peripheral blood mononuclear cells from that sample were used for TCR beta sequencing. Genomic DNA was extracted from the blood cell samples with the Qiagen DNeasy Blood Extraction Kit. The germline V gene supplies CDR1 ENHRY and CDR2 SYGVKD. Taken from cysteine to phenylalanine, the CDR3 has 13 residues. Only the CDR3 portion is preserved as DNA: 39 bases, with reading frame beginning at the first base. Trimmed from V: 10 bases; trimmed from J: 6 bases; junction bases lacking a gene match: 10.

Library preparation was by the immunoSEQ multiplex PCR assay. For the multiplex PCR, a mixture combining 60 forward primers for TCR Vbeta segments and 13 reverse primers for TCR Jbeta segments was used. The CDR3 region of rearranged TCR beta genes was amplified from genomic DNA with a multiplex PCR assay. The Illumina HiSeq System was used to sequence the amplified TCR beta libraries as 87-base-pair reads. As for how the authors treated the data: Across the roughly 640 repertoires, a later analysis counted around 80 million unique TCR beta chains, roughly 11 million of which were shared by at least two donors. Raw reads were error-corrected and collapsed into unique sequences by a nearest-neighbor algorithm in which closely related sequences were merged to remove PCR and sequencing errors. V, D and J gene segments were assigned by aligning CDR3 sequences to IMGT reference sequences. Each retained sequence needed at least a six-nucleotide match to both a V gene segment and a J gene segment. A rearrangement counted as productive if the CDR3 had no stop codons and remained in frame with V and J, and every other rearrangement counted as non-productive. Following IMGT convention, CDR3 was defined as the stretch from the second conserved V-encoded cysteine up to the conserved J-encoded phenylalanine. In an earlier analysis of around 570 of the donors, sequences lacking an unambiguous match to a single V gene segment were excluded. In an earlier analysis of 587 of the donors, a V segment was called functional when productive rearrangements were above 56.7%, and segregating when the standard deviation between donors exceeded 5%. A statistical classification framework was built for diagnosing cytomegalovirus status from the catalog of TCR beta chain sequences. V and J gene assignment, in a later analysis, came from comparing TCR nucleotide sequences with IMGT/GENE-DB human TR gene sequences. In a later analysis, CDR3 sequences and most-parsimonious VDJ recombination scenarios were assigned using the TCRdist pipeline. In a later analysis, every TCR beta chain was defined by the combination of its CDR3 amino acid sequence and its V-gene family, and reads without a unique V-gene family were dropped. In a later analysis, fewer than 650 highly shared, low-generation-probability nucleotide sequences were removed to address suspected cross-contamination and a sequencing artifact. In a later analysis, a clonal expansion index for each public chain was calculated from normalized within-repertoire ranks of inferred template counts. In a later analysis, generation probabilities were computed with a VDJ recombination model fitted to out-of-frame rearrangements, and the resulting probabilities were checked against IGoR. In a later analysis, TCR-TCR, TCR-HLA and TCR-CMV co-occurrence was scored with hypergeometric tests, and a repertoire-size bias correction was applied to TCR pairs. In a later analysis, false discovery rates were estimated by permuting HLA or CMV assignments 20 times. In a later analysis, co-occurring TCRs were grouped using DBSCAN, and TCRdist sequence similarity was added for clustering within HLA-allele-positive subsets. For co-occurrence clustering, repertoires with fewer than 30,000 or more than 120,000 public chains were excluded, along with 4 to 6 repertoires with anomalous nucleotide sharing. TCRdb took this table from immuneACCESS and kept in-frame rearrangements with V and J called. Such tables lack part of the clones; where checked against another copy, unresolved V genes explain under half of the gap, and the rest is unexplained. That table is the source of V, J and clone size, and D and trimming were worked out from the DNA. This sample is represented by around 190,000 clones; more than 70% of them were singletons. The ten largest clones capture 1.5% to 2% of the sample.

This sequence uses TRBV10-3 and TRBJ2-3; the junction holds 7 bases that match TRBD1. The TCR sequence derives from a man in his forties in good health and CMV-seropositive. Sequenced sample: PBMCs. The CDR3 amino acid sequence is: CATGQAASDTQYF. The nucleotide sequence reads TGTGCCACCGGACAGGCGGCCTCGGATACGCAGTATTTT.